These T cell receptor beta chains were read from a single sample in a study of T cells of healthy individuals. TCRdb ran MiXCR on the 5' RACE reads and lists one entry per CDR3 protein. The sample comprises over 95,000 distinct CDR3 sequences, approximately 18% of which are singletons, and about 6% rests with the top ten. The receptors stem from a human donor in good health. CDR3s include the opening cysteine and the closing phenylalanine or tryptophan. A D gene is named only where the DNA matches it firmly. Not all rows give a size; the values are once, few, many and, for expanded clones, a class.

cdr3_nt	cdr3_aa	clone_size	d_call	j_call	v_call
TGCGCCAGCAGCCAAGCTAGCGGGCTGCCCACAGATACGCAGTATTTT	CASSQASGLPTDTQYF	few	TRBD2	TRBJ2-3	TRBV4-1
TGCGCCAGCAGCCGAGGGGCCCGGGGAATGTTTGGCTACACCTTC	CASSRGARGMFGYTF	-	-	TRBJ1-2	TRBV4-3
TGTGCCACCAGTGACCCCCGGGAGTATGAAGAGACCCAGTACTTC	CATSDPREYEETQYF	-	-	TRBJ2-5	TRBV24-1
TGTGCCAGCAGATCCCGGACTATCGGGATCACCGGGGAGCTGTTTTTT	CASRSRTIGITGELFF	-	-	TRBJ2-2	TRBV28
TGCAGTGTCGCTAGCGAGATTTACGAGCAGTACTTC	CSVASEIYEQYF	-	-	TRBJ2-7	TRBV20-1
TGCGCCAGCAGCCAGACAGGCGGGGCTTATGGCTACACCTTC	CASSQTGGAYGYTF	many	-	TRBJ1-2	TRBV4-3
TGCAGTGCTAGGTCGACGACAGACGCAATTTATAGCAATCAGCCCCAGCATTTT	CSARSTTDAIYSNQPQHF	-	-	TRBJ1-5	TRBV20-1
TGCGCCAGCAGCCAAGAGAGGGCAGAGACCCAGTACTTC	CASSQERAETQYF	-	-	TRBJ2-5	TRBV4-3
TGTGCCATCAGAGCATTACCTTCCGGGGCCAACGTCCTGACTTTC	CAIRALPSGANVLTF	many	-	TRBJ2-6	TRBV10-3
TGTGCCAGCAGCCTAATAAAATACACCGAAGGAACTGGCACTGAAGCTTTCTTT	CASSLIKYTEGTGTEAFF	few	-	TRBJ1-1	TRBV6-2/TRBV6-3
TGTGCCAGTAGTATGCCCGGACAGGGGATGAACACTGAAGCTTTCTTT	CASSMPGQGMNTEAFF	many	TRBD1	TRBJ1-1	TRBV19
TGTGCCAGCAGTGCCGGGACTAGCGGCCAAGAGACCCAGTACTTC	CASSAGTSGQETQYF	many	TRBD2	TRBJ2-5	TRBV6-4
TGTGCCAGCAGGCTATGGGGGACAGGGGACCCGAACACTGAAGCTTTCTTT	CASRLWGTGDPNTEAFF	-	TRBD1	TRBJ1-1	TRBV7-2
TGTGCCAGCAGCTCCCGATTGGACAGGGACTACGACACCGGGGAGCTGTTTTTT	CASSSRLDRDYDTGELFF	few	-	TRBJ2-2	TRBV7-9
TGTGCCAGCAGTGACTCAGGGGCTGGGGCCAACGTCCTGACTTTC	CASSDSGAGANVLTF	-	-	TRBJ2-6	TRBV6-4
TGTGCCTGGGGACTGGGGCATAATCAGCCCCAGCATTTT	CAWGLGHNQPQHF	-	-	TRBJ1-5	TRBV30
TGTGCCAGCAGGAAAGGGGGCACTGAAGCTTTCTTT	CASRKGGTEAFF	once	-	TRBJ1-1	TRBV6-5
TGTGCCAGCAGCTTGACAGGGCTTAATGAAAAACTGTTTTTT	CASSLTGLNEKLFF	-	TRBD1	TRBJ1-4	TRBV7-8
TGTGCCAGCAGTCGTGGCCCACAAGAGACCCAGTACTTC	CASSRGPQETQYF	few	-	TRBJ2-5	TRBV2
TGTGCCAGCAGCCCTCGACTGAGCTCTGGGGCCAACGTCCTGACTTTC	CASSPRLSSGANVLTF	many	-	TRBJ2-6	TRBV7-9
TGTGCCACCAGCAGAGATACCGGGGGGTCAAGTCATTTGTTC	CATSRDTGGSSHLF	-	-	TRBJ1-2	TRBV15
TGTGCCAGCAGTTTCAAAGCGGAGCAGTTCTTC	CASSFKAEQFF	-	-	TRBJ2-1	TRBV27
TGTGCCAGCAGTCACCGGACAGGGGGCGCAGAGACCCAGTACTTC	CASSHRTGGAETQYF	few	TRBD1	TRBJ2-5	TRBV28
TGTGCCAGCAGTGGAACGGGGGGTCTCTACGAGCAGTACTTC	CASSGTGGLYEQYF	few	TRBD2	TRBJ2-7	TRBV2
TGTGCCAGCAGCCACCGGGGGCTAGGAGAGACCCAGTACTTC	CASSHRGLGETQYF	-	-	TRBJ2-5	TRBV6-5
TGTGCCAGCAGCGATAGGAGGGCGGGACCCCAAGAGACCCAGTACTTC	CASSDRRAGPQETQYF	-	-	TRBJ2-5	TRBV28
TGCAGTGCTCCCGGTGGTAGCAATCAGCCCCAGCATTTT	CSAPGGSNQPQHF	few	-	TRBJ1-5	TRBV20-1
TGCGCCAGCAGCCAAGATGCACTCCAGAACACTGAAGCTTTCTTT	CASSQDALQNTEAFF	few	-	TRBJ1-1	TRBV4-3
TGTGCCAGCAGTTACGCTGGGGGGACTAGCGGGGTGTACAATGAGCAGTTCTTC	CASSYAGGTSGVYNEQFF	many	TRBD2	TRBJ2-1	TRBV6-2/TRBV6-3
TGTGCCAGCAGCTTATGGGACAGGCAAAACATTCAGTACTTC	CASSLWDRQNIQYF	few	TRBD1	TRBJ2-4	TRBV7-9
TGTGCCAGCAGCTCCAGAGTCCAAGAGACCCAGTACTTC	CASSSRVQETQYF	many	-	TRBJ2-5	TRBV7-2
TGTGCCAGTAGTATAGAGGCCGGCGGCGAGCAGTACTTC	CASSIEAGGEQYF	once	-	TRBJ2-7	TRBV19
TGCAGTGCTAGAGATACTAGCGAGCCTGGTAAGCAGTACTTC	CSARDTSEPGKQYF	few	TRBD2	TRBJ2-7	TRBV20-1
TGTGCCAGCAGCCAAGATAAGGGACAGGTAGCTTTCTTT	CASSQDKGQVAFF	-	TRBD1	TRBJ1-1	TRBV4-2
TGTGCCAGCAGACCTAGACTAGCGGCGAACACCGGGGAGCTGTTTTTT	CASRPRLAANTGELFF	-	TRBD2	TRBJ2-2	TRBV3-1
TGCGCCAGCAGCCAAGGTGTTTCCGGACAGTACAATGAGCAGTTCTTC	CASSQGVSGQYNEQFF	many	-	TRBJ2-1	TRBV4-3
TGCGCCAGCAGCTTGGTACCGCCGAATTCACCCCTCCACTTT	CASSLVPPNSPLHF	many	-	TRBJ1-6	TRBV5-1
TGTGCCAGCTCCTTGGCAGGGAACACCGGGGAGCTGTTTTTT	CASSLAGNTGELFF	-	-	TRBJ2-2	TRBV18
TGTGCCAGCAGCGTATCCAGTGGCTACACCTTC	CASSVSSGYTF	-	-	TRBJ1-2	TRBV2
TGTGCCAGCAGCCCCAGAGAGGGATCGGGCACTGAAGCTTTCTTT	CASSPREGSGTEAFF	-	-	TRBJ1-1	TRBV7-8
TGTGCCAGCAGCCGTACTAGCGTCGATAGCACAGATACGCAGTATTTT	CASSRTSVDSTDTQYF	-	TRBD2	TRBJ2-3	TRBV4-3
TGTGCCAGCAGCCCCCCCCTAGCGGGAGTTACAGATACGCAGTATTTT	CASSPPLAGVTDTQYF	-	TRBD2	TRBJ2-3	TRBV7-9
TGTGCCAGCAGCTTATCTTACAGGGGTTCGTTAGGTGGAAACACCATATATTTT	CASSLSYRGSLGGNTIYF	few	TRBD1	TRBJ1-3	TRBV7-2
TGTGCCAGCACTGGCCTCAGCGGGGGGCAAAGGGAGACCCAGTACTTC	CASTGLSGGQRETQYF	few	TRBD2	TRBJ2-5	TRBV7-9
TGTGCCAGCACCTCGACCCGGGACAGGGGACTCCAAGAGACCCAGTACTTC	CASTSTRDRGLQETQYF	many	TRBD1	TRBJ2-5	TRBV28
TGTGCCACCCGCCCGACAGGCGCCAACTATGGCTACACCTTC	CATRPTGANYGYTF	-	-	TRBJ1-2	TRBV19
TGTGCCAGCGTGTATGTAGCGGGCCATCAAGAGCAGTTCTTC	CASVYVAGHQEQFF	-	TRBD2	TRBJ2-1	TRBV7-9
TGCAGTGCCCTATGGACAGGGGGCCCCTTGGGTCAGCCCCAGCATTTT	CSALWTGGPLGQPQHF	-	TRBD1	TRBJ1-5	TRBV20-1
TGTGCCAGCAGTTTAGTAGGGGTTGCGGCCACAGATACGCAGTATTTT	CASSLVGVAATDTQYF	-	-	TRBJ2-3	TRBV28